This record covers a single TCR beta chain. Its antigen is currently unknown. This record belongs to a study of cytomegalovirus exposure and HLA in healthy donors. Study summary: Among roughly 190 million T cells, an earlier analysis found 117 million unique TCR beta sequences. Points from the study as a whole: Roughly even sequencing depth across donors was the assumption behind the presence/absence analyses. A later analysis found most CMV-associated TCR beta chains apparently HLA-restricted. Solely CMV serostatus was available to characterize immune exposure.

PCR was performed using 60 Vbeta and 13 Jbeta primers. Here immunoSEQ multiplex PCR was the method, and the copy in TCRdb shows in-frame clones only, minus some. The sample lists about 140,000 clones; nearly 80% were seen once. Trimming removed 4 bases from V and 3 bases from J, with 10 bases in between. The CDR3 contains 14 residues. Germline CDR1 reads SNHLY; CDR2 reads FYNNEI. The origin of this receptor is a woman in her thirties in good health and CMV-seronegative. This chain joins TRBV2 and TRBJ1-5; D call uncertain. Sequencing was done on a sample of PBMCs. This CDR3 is CASSGQRSNQPQHF. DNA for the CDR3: TGTGCCAGCAGTGGGCAGCGTTCCAATCAGCCCCAGCATTTT.